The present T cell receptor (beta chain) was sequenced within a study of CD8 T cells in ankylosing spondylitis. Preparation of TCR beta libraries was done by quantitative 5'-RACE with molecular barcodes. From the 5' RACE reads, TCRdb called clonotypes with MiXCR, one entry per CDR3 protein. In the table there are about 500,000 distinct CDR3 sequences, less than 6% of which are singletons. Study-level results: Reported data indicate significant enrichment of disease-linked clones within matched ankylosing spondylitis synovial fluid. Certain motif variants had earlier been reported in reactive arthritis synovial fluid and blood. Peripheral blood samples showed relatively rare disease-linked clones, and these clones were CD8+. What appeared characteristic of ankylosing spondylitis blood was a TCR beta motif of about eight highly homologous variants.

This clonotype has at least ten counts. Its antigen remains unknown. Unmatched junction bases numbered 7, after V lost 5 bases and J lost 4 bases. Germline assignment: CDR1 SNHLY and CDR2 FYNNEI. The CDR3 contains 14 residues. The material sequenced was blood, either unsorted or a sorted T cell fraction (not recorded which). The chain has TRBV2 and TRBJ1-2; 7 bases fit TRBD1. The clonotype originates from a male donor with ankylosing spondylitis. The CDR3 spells CASSTTRDSYGYTF. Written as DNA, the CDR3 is TGTGCCAGCAGTACGACCCGGGACAGCTATGGCTACACCTTC.